The clone carrying this TCR beta chain appeared a few times. The target antigen is unknown. CDR1 is SGHTA and CDR2 is FQGNSA in the germline V gene. Trimming stripped 0 bases from V and 1 base from J, with 10 bases between. The CDR3 is made up of 16 amino acids. Regarding time point: baseline pretreatment blood. This sample's treatment: 15 Gy SBRT to primary tumor, nephrectomy 4 weeks later. This renal cell carcinoma was of the clear cell type. Profiled with immunoSEQ multiplex PCR; TCRdb holds only in-frame clones, not every one. Of about 150,000 clones listed, roughly 88% are singletons. The entry originates in a study of radiation and T cells in renal cell carcinoma. Turning to the study itself: Nephrectomy followed 15 Gy stereotactic body radiation by 4 weeks. Overall study findings and caveats: Baseline intratumoral clonotype presence is unknown without pretreatment biopsies. Top tumor clonotypes rose in blood 2 weeks post-radiation, then contracted.

This sample comprised blood, obtained from a patient whose treatment included radiotherapy and nephrectomy. The chain has TRBV7-2 and TRBJ1-5; D is ambiguous. This receptor was taken from a woman aged 45 to 65 with renal cell carcinoma. CDR3 sequence: CASSLAPAGSNQPQHF. The CDR3 bases are TGTGCCAGCAGCTTAGCGCCGGCAGGCAGCAATCAGCCCCAGCATTTT. Looking up the rest from reference TRBV7-2 and TRBJ1-5 gives the full variable domain: GAGVSQSPSNKVTEKGKDVELRCDPISGHTALYWYRQSLGQGLEFLIYFQGNSAPDKSGLPSDRFSAERTGGSVSTLTIQRTQQEDSAVYLCASSLAPAGSNQPQHFGDGTRLSIL.